Listed below are T cell receptor beta chains from one sample, sequenced in a study of tumor-infiltrating lymphocytes in oesophageal squamous cell carcinoma. TCRdb re-called the PCR reads with MiXCR, one entry per CDR3 protein. The sample has 9,500 to 13,000 distinct CDR3 sequences, 59% seen once. The specimen was esophageal tumor tissue. These TCRs come from a male donor with esophageal squamous cell carcinoma. The CDR3 runs from the conserved cysteine through the conserved F or W. Each record gives: D gene, clone size, J gene, V gene, CDR3 protein, CDR3 DNA. The D gene is left open where the match is weak. Expanded clones are given a class, and other clones once, few, many or no size at all.

>-|few|TRBJ2-3|TRBV7-3
CASSFYADTQYF
TGTGCCAGCAGCTTCTACGCAGATACGCAGTATTTT
>TRBD1|-|TRBJ1-5|TRBV7-8
CASSLNPGQVGNQPQHF
TGTGCCAGCAGCTTAAACCCCGGACAGGTCGGCAATCAGCCCCAGCATTTT
>TRBD1|once|TRBJ2-3|TRBV5-3
CASSPIRDRGTDTQYF
TGTGCCAGCAGCCCCATAAGGGACAGGGGAACAGATACGCAGTATTTT
>-|-|TRBJ2-4|TRBV7-6
CASSLEGAKNIQYF
TGTGCCAGCAGCTTAGAGGGGGCCAAAAACATTCAGTACTTC
>-|-|TRBJ2-7|TRBV6-1
CASSSDSYEQYF
TGTGCCAGCAGTAGCGACTCCTACGAGCAGTACTTC
>-|once|TRBJ1-1|TRBV6-5
CASSLRTGGTEAFF
TGTGCCAGCAGTCTGCGTACTGGAGGGACTGAAGCTTTCTTT
>-|-|TRBJ2-6|TRBV11-2
CASSLDDSGATVLTF
TGTGCCAGCAGCTTGGATGACTCTGGGGCCACCGTCCTGACTTTC
>TRBD2|-|TRBJ2-7|TRBV25-1
CASSPFQREGPNEQYF
TGTGCCAGCAGTCCATTCCAGCGGGAGGGCCCCAATGAGCAGTACTTC
>-|-|TRBJ2-1|TRBV2
CASSEMRGDASKQFF
TGTGCCAGCAGTGAAATGCGGGGCGATGCTTCGAAGCAGTTCTTC
>TRBD2|-|TRBJ2-3|TRBV12-3/TRBV12-4
CASSGTSGGAGLTDTQYF
TGTGCCAGCAGCGGGACTAGCGGGGGGGCCGGTTTGACAGATACGCAGTATTTT
>-|few|TRBJ2-7|TRBV7-2
CASSRSGSISSPLHF
TGTGCCAGCAGCCGCTCCGGGAGTATTAGCTCACCCCTCCACTTC
>-|-|TRBJ2-7|TRBV7-9
CASSLVGKGEQYF
TGTGCCAGCAGCTTAGTAGGGAAAGGGGAGCAGTACTTC
>-|-|TRBJ2-1|TRBV7-3
CASSKNGKAKNIQFF
TGTGCCAGCAGCAAAAACGGCAAGGCCAAAAACATTCAGTTCTTC
>-|-|TRBJ2-3|TRBV7-2
CASSLVYPGPVTDTQYF
TGTGCCAGCAGCTTAGTTTACCCGGGACCCGTGACAGATACGCAGTATTTT
>-|-|TRBJ1-4|TRBV7-2
CASSLTGPNEKLFF
TGTGCCAGCAGCTTGACCGGGCCCAATGAAAAACTGTTTTTT
>-|-|TRBJ2-2|TRBV12-3/TRBV12-4
CASSLVRGDTGELFF
TGTGCCAGCAGTTTAGTTAGGGGGGACACCGGGGAGCTGTTTTTT
>-|once|TRBJ2-7|TRBV7-2
CASSQTLSNPLNEQYF
TGTGCCAGCAGCCAGACCCTGTCGAACCCTTTGAACGAGCAGTACTTC
>-|-|TRBJ2-6|TRBV11-2
CASSLRNPGISGANVLTF
TGTGCCAGCAGTTTAAGGAACCCCGGGATTTCTGGGGCCAACGTCCTGACTTTC
>TRBD1|-|TRBJ2-5|TRBV10-3
CAISPGTGPRETQYF
TGTGCCATCAGTCCTGGGACAGGGCCCCGAGAGACCCAGTACTTC
>-|medium-sized|TRBJ2-3|TRBV12-3/TRBV12-4
CASRSGFRTDTQYF
TGTGCCAGCAGGAGCGGTTTCCGCACAGATACGCAGTATTTT
>-|-|TRBJ2-7|TRBV7-2
CASSPGGPYEQYF
TGTGCCAGCAGCCCGGGCGGTCCCTACGAGCAGTACTTC
>TRBD1|-|TRBJ2-5|TRBV12-3/TRBV12-4
CASSRTGLGETQYF
TGTGCCAGCAGTCGGACAGGGTTAGGCGAGACCCAGTACTTC
>-|-|TRBJ2-1|TRBV11-2
CASTLGWTARETQFF
TGTGCCAGCACCTTAGGGTGGACAGCTCGAGAGACCCAGTTCTTC
>TRBD2|few|TRBJ2-3|TRBV7-9
CASSSTSGPQGTQYF
TGTGCCAGCAGCTCCACTAGCGGACCTCAGGGTACGCAGTATTTT
>-|-|TRBJ2-5|TRBV7-6
CASSLSGTLETQYF
TGTGCCAGCAGCTTGTCCGGGACGTTAGAGACCCAGTACTTC
>-|-|TRBJ2-1|TRBV7-9
CASSLVLTHLDNEQFF
TGTGCCAGCAGCTTAGTCCTTACTCACCTCGACAATGAGCAGTTCTTC
>TRBD2|-|TRBJ2-7|TRBV7-2
CASSSGLAGAISEQYF
TGTGCCAGCAGCTCGGGACTGGCGGGAGCAATCTCCGAGCAGTACTTC
>-|-|TRBJ1-4|TRBV7-4
CASSLGRQVATNEKLFF
TGTGCCAGCAGCTTAGGCCGACAGGTCGCAACTAATGAAAAACTGTTTTTT
>TRBD2|few|TRBJ2-3|TRBV12-3/TRBV12-4
CASRGTGTSGTTPQYF
TGTGCCAGCAGAGGTACCGGGACTAGCGGGACAACCCCGCAGTATTTT
>TRBD2|-|TRBJ2-7|TRBV7-2
CASSLASGGTYEQYF
TGTGCCAGCAGCTTAGCTAGCGGGGGGACCTACGAGCAGTACTTC
>TRBD2|-|TRBJ2-5|TRBV28
CASSLGLADQETQYF
TGTGCCAGCAGTTTAGGACTAGCGGACCAAGAGACCCAGTACTTC
>TRBD1|few|TRBJ2-3|TRBV24-1
CATSDPQPGQSTDTQYF
TGTGCCACCAGTGATCCACAACCGGGACAGAGCACAGATACGCAGTATTTT
>TRBD2|-|TRBJ2-1|TRBV7-3
CASSLFPGGTDEQFF
TGTGCCAGCAGCTTATTCCCCGGGGGGACCGATGAGCAGTTCTTC
>TRBD2|-|TRBJ2-7|TRBV7-8
CASSFLAGVFDTQYF
TGTGCCAGCAGCTTCCTAGCGGGGGTCTTCGATACGCAGTACTTC
>-|-|TRBJ2-3|TRBV7-3
CASSFDQDTQYF
TGTGCCAGCAGCTTCGACCAAGATACGCAGTATTTT
>TRBD1|-|TRBJ1-2|TRBV7-9
CASSPANRGLPGYGYTF
TGTGCCAGCAGCCCCGCAAACAGGGGCCTCCCCGGCTATGGCTACACCTTC
>TRBD1|-|TRBJ2-5|TRBV6-6
CASTAGDRRETQYF
TGTGCCAGCACCGCAGGGGACAGAAGAGAGACCCAGTACTTC
>-|-|TRBJ2-1|TRBV27
CASSLSVAAPYNEQFF
TGTGCCAGCAGTTTATCGGTAGCCGCGCCGTACAATGAGCAGTTCTTC
>TRBD1|-|TRBJ2-7|TRBV6-1
CAMGQGAYEQYF
TGTGCCATGGGACAGGGGGCTTACGAGCAGTACTTC
>TRBD1|medium-sized|TRBJ2-1|TRBV24-1
CATSDGTAYNEQFF
TGTGCCACCAGTGATGGGACAGCCTACAATGAGCAGTTCTTC
>-|-|TRBJ2-3|TRBV7-3
CASSLESGHFTDTQYF
TGTGCCAGCAGCTTAGAGAGTGGACATTTCACAGATACGCAGTATTTT
>TRBD2|-|TRBJ2-7|TRBV11-2
CASSLYRLAGSSEAGEQYF
TGTGCCAGCAGCTTATACCGACTAGCGGGCTCATCGGAAGCAGGGGAGCAGTACTTC
>-|-|TRBJ2-6|TRBV7-3
CASSPQGFSGANVLTF
TGTGCCAGCAGCCCCCAGGGTTTCTCTGGGGCCAACGTCCTGACTTTC
>-|-|TRBJ2-7|TRBV7-8
CASSLVTSPYNEQYF
TGTGCCAGCAGCTTAGTGACTAGTCCCTACAATGAGCAGTACTTC
>-|-|TRBJ2-5|TRBV28
CASSQGQVGRETQYF
TGTGCCAGCAGTCAAGGACAGGTGGGGAGGGAGACCCAGTACTTC
>-|-|TRBJ1-2|TRBV24-1
CATSDWTLNYGYTF
TGTGCCACCAGTGATTGGACGTTGAACTATGGCTACACCTTC